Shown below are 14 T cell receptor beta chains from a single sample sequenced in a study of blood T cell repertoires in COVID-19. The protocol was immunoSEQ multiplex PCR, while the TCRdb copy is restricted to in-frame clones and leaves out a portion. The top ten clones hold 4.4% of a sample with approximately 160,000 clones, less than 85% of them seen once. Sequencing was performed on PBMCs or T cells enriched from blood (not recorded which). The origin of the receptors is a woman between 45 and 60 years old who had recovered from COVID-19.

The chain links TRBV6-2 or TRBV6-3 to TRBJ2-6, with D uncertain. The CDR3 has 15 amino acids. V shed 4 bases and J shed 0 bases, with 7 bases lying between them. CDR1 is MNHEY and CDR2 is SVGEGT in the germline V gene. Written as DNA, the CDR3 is TGTGCCAGCAGTTTCGGCGGCTCTGGGGCCAACGTCCTGACTTTC. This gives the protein CASSFGGSGANVLTF.

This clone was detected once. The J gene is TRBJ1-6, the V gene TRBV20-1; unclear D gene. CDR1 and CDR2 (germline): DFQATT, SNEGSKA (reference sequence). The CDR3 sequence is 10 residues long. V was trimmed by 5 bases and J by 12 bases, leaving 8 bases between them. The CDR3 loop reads CSAAFRPLHF. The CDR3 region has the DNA TGCAGTGCTGCCTTCAGACCCCTCCACTTT.

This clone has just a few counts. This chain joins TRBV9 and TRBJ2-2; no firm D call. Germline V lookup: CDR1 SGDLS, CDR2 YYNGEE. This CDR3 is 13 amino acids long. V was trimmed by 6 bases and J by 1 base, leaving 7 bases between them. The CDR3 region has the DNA TGTGCCAGCAACTCTGGGAACACCGGGGAGCTGTTTTTT. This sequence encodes CASNSGNTGELFF. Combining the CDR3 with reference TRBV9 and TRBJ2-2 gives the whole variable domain DSGVTQTPKHLITATGQRVTLRCSPRSGDLSVYWYQQSLDQGLQFLIQYYNGEERAKGNILERFSAQQFPDLHSELNLSSLELGDSALYFCASNSGNTGELFFGEGSRLTVL.

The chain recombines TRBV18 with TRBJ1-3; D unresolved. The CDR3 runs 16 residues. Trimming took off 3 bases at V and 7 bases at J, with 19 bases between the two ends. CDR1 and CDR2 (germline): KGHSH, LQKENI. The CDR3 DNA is TGTGCCAGCTCACCCCCCCTCAACCGGGTCGGGAACACCATATATTTT. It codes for CASSPPLNRVGNTIYF. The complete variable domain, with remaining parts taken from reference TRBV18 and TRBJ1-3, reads NAGVMQNPRHLVRRRGQEARLRCSPMKGHSHVYWYRQLPEEGLKFMVYLQKENIIDESGMPKERFSAEFPKEGPSILRIQQVVRGDSAAYFCASSPPLNRVGNTIYFGEGSWLTVV.

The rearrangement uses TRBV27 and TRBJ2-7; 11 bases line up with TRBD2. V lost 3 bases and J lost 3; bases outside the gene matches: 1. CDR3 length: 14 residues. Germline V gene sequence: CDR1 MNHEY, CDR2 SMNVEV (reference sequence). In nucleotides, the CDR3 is TGTGCCAGCAGTTTCACTAGCGGGAGCTACGAGCAGTACGTC. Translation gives CASSFTSGSYEQYV.

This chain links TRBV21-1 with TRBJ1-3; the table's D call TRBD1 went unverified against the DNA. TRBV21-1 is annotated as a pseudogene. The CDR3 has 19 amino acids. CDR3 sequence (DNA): TGTGCCAGCAGCAAAGGAGCAAGCCTTGACAGGGACCCTGGAAACACCATATATTTT. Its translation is CASSKGASLDRDPGNTIYF.

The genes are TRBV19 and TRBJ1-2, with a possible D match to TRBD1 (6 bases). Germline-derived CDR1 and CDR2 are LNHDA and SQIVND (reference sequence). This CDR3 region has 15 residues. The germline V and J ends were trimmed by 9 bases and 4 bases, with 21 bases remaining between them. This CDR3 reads CASQNQGSRSYGYTF. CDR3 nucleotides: TGTGCCAGCCAAAATCAGGGGAGTCGGAGCTATGGCTACACCTTC.

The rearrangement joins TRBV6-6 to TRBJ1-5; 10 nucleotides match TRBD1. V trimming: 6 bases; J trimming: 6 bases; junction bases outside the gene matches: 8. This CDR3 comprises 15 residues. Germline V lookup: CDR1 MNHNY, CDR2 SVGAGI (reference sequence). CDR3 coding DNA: TGTGCCAGCAGCCAGGGACAGGGGCCGTTTCAGCCCCAGCATTTT. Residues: CASSQGQGPFQPQHF.

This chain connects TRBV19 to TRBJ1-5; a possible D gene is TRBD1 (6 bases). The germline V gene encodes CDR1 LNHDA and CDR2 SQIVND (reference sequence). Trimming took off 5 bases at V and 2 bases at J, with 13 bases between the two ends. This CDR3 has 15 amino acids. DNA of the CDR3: TGTGCCAGTAGTTGGGGGCGAGGAGGCAATCAGCCCCAGCATTTT. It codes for CASSWGRGGNQPQHF.

The CDR3 nucleotides are TGTGCCAGCAGCCCGTCTACGGCAGGGTGGGGCGGGGAGCTGTTTTTT. Residues: CASSPSTAGWGGELFF. The gene calls are TRBV11-2 and TRBJ2-2; D is perhaps TRBD1 (5 bases). CDR3 size: 16 residues. CDR1 is SGHAT, CDR2 FQNNGV, per germline. Trimming cost V 5 bases and J 7 bases, with 20 bases left between them.

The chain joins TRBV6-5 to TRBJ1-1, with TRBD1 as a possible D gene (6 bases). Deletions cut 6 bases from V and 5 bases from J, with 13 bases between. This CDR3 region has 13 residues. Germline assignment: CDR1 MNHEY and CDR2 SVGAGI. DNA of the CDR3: TGTGCCAGCAGCCAAGTAGGGGGTACTGAAGCTTTCTTT. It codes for CASSQVGGTEAFF.

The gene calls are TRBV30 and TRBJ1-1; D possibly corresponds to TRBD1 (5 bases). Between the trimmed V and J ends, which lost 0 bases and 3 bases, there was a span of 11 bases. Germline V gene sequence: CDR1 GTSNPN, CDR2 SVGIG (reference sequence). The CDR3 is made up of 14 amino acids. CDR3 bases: TGTGCCTGGAGTGTAATAAGGGGCTACACTGAAGCTTTCTTT. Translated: CAWSVIRGYTEAFF.

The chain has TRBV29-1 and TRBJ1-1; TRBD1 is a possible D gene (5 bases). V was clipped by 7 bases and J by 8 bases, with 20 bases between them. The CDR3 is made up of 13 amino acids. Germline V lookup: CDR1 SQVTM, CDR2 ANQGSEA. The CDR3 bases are TGCAGCGCTGGGGACCGGAGGGGTACGGAAGCTTTCTTT. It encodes CSAGDRRGTEAFF. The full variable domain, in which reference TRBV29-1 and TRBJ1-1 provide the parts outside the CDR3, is SAVISQKPSRDICQRGTSLTIQCQVDSQVTMMFWYRQQPGQSLTLIATANQGSEATYESGFVIDKFPISRPNLTFSTLTVSNMSPEDSSIYLCSAGDRRGTEAFFGQGTRLTVV.

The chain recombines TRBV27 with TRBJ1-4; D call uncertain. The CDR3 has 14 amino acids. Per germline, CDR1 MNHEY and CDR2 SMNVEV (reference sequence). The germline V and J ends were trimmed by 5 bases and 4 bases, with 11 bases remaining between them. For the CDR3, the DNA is TGTGCCAGCAGTCCGCGTCGGGGTAATGAAAAACTGTTTTTT. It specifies CASSPRRGNEKLFF.